Shown below are 32 T cell receptor beta chains from a single sample sequenced in a study of CD8+ T cells in alopecia areata. RNA was isolated and reverse transcribed to cDNA, the sequencing template. Data came from immunoSEQ multiplex PCR; TCRdb stores just in-frame clones and leaves some out. In the table there are 100,000 to 150,000 clones, approximately 47% of which are singletons. Sequencing input: NKG2D-low CD8+ T cells sorted from blood. Source of these receptors: a human donor with alopecia areata.

The V and J genes are TRBV9 and TRBJ1-2, with D maybe TRBD1 (5 bases). Germline values: CDR1 SGDLS, CDR2 YYNGEE. The ends were cut back, 3 bases at V and 5 bases at J, with 11 bases in the middle. This CDR3 has 13 residues. The CDR3 sequence is CASSDTGGYGYTF. The CDR3, as DNA: TGTGCCAGCAGCGACACGGGGGGGTATGGCTACACCTTC.

This clone was counted between two and nine times. The chain couples TRBV29-1 to TRBJ2-4; D might be TRBD1 or TRBD2, each matching 6 bases. CDR1 and CDR2 from the germline V gene are SQVTM and ANQGSEA. The V and J ends lost 2 bases and 8 bases respectively, with 25 bases between them. CDR3 length: 17 residues. The CDR3 bases are TGCAGCGTTGAACCGGGCAGCGGCAGGGGAGGAGGAGACATTCAGTACTTC. Translation: CSVEPGSGRGGGDIQYF.

Turning to this clone: This same CDR3 is encoded by further DNA sequences in the sample. The chain uses TRBV27 and TRBJ2-2, with D uncertain. The CDR3 has 11 residues. CDR1 is MNHEY and CDR2 is SMNVEV in the germline V gene (reference sequence). Trimming removed 6 bases from V and 7 bases from J, with 6 bases in between. The CDR3 loop is CASSSYGELFF. The CDR3 nucleotides read TGTGCCAGCAGCTCCTACGGGGAGCTGTTTTTT.

A few counts support this clone. V is TRBV5-1 and J is TRBJ2-2, with D possibly called TRBD1 or TRBD2 (5 bases each). CDR3 length equals 12 residues. Germline assignment: CDR1 SGHRS and CDR2 YFSETQ. V lost 0 bases to trimming and J lost 11 bases, with 8 bases between them. CDR3 in amino acids: CASSLEGSELFF. The CDR3 nucleotides are TGCGCCAGCAGCTTGGAGGGGAGCGAGCTGTTTTTT.

The rearrangement uses TRBV21-1 and TRBJ2-4; the table's TRBD2 call for D was not verified on the DNA. TRBV21-1 is tagged as a pseudogene. The CDR3 spans 15 residues. In DNA form, the CDR3 reads TGTGCCAGCAGCAAAGTGTCGGGAAAAGAAAACATTCAGTACTTC. Protein sequence: CASSKVSGKENIQYF.

This clone was recorded a few times. The rearrangement joins TRBV29-1 to TRBJ2-7; 7 nucleotides line up with TRBD1. There are 13 residues in the CDR3. Germline V gene sequence: CDR1 SQVTM, CDR2 ANQGSEA. With 3 bases clipped from V and 4 bases from J, the junction kept 6 bases outside the gene matches. The CDR3 spells CSVDSDRPYEQYF. The CDR3, as DNA: TGCAGCGTTGACTCGGACAGGCCTTACGAGCAGTACTTC.

This clone was found once. This chain links TRBV18 with TRBJ2-7; the match to TRBD1 covers 7 bases. Germline values: CDR1 KGHSH, CDR2 LQKENI. Trimming removed 6 bases from V and 3 bases from J; junction bases left unmatched: 5. There are 13 residues in the CDR3. The CDR3 DNA reads TGTGCCAGCTCGGGGACAGAGAGCTACGAGCAGTACTTC. It translates to CASSGTESYEQYF.

The gene calls are TRBV29-1 and TRBJ2-6, with D maybe TRBD1 (6 bases). Per the germline V gene, CDR1 is SQVTM and CDR2 is ANQGSEA. CDR3 length: 18 amino acids. Trimming left V 3 bases short and J 0 bases short, with 18 bases between. The CDR3 loop reads CSVEERTVSYSGANVLTF. The CDR3 region has the DNA TGCAGCGTTGAGGAAAGGACAGTCTCCTACTCTGGGGCCAACGTCCTGACTTTC.

This rearrangement joins TRBV27 to TRBJ2-7, with 12 bases aligning to TRBD1. The trim removed 5 bases at V and 2 bases at J, leaving 1 base unmatched. The CDR3 runs 14 residues. Per germline, CDR1 MNHEY and CDR2 SMNVEV (reference sequence). CDR3 DNA sequence: TGTGCCAGCAGTGGGACAGGGGGCCCCTACGAGCAGTACTTC. Protein: CASSGTGGPYEQYF.

This clone appeared once. The chain recombines TRBV5-6 with TRBJ1-2; D remains ambiguous. Per germline, CDR1 SGHDT and CDR2 YYEEEE. V lost 4 bases, J lost 8 bases, and 9 bases lay in between. CDR3 length equals 11 residues. This CDR3 is CASSRLGGYTF. CDR3 nucleotide sequence: TGTGCCAGCAGCCGCCTGGGGGGCTACACCTTC.

This clone was observed a handful of times. The J gene is TRBJ2-7, the V gene TRBV14, with unresolved D. Germline CDR1 and CDR2: SGHDN and FVKESK. V was clipped by 4 bases and J by 2 bases, with 6 bases between them. CDR3 length equals 12 residues. CDR3 in amino acids: CASSLYPYEQYF. The CDR3 region has the DNA TGTGCCAGCAGCCTCTACCCCTACGAGCAGTACTTC.

This chain uses TRBV27 with TRBJ2-1; D gene unclear. Germline loops: CDR1 MNHEY, CDR2 SMNVEV (reference sequence). The CDR3 length is 11 residues. V lost 10 bases and J 4 bases, leaving 8 bases between the germline ends. CDR3 sequence reads: CATLQYNEQFF. CDR3 nucleotides: TGTGCCACCCTCCAGTACAATGAGCAGTTCTTC.

This clone showed up just a few times. The genes are TRBV28 and TRBJ2-1; weak D call: TRBD2 (5 bases). Per germline, CDR1 MDHEN and CDR2 SYDVKM. V lost 6 bases and J lost 7, with 10 bases in between. This CDR3 is built from 12 residues. The CDR3 sequence is CASRHPGNEQFF. The DNA of the CDR3 is TGTGCCAGCAGACATCCGGGGAATGAGCAGTTCTTC.

This clone occurred a few times. The V and J genes are TRBV29-1 and TRBJ2-3, with D tentatively TRBD2 (5 bases). V gave up 0 bases and J gave up 5 bases, with 15 bases separating them. CDR1 is SQVTM, CDR2 ANQGSEA, per germline. The CDR3 covers 15 residues. CDR3 in DNA: TGCAGCGTTGAAGATCTAGTCTCGGGGATAGATACGCAGTATTTT. Translating it yields CSVEDLVSGIDTQYF.

This clone was counted a few times. The chain uses TRBV29-1 and TRBJ2-7; perhaps TRBD2 as D (5 bases). Germline CDR1 reads SQVTM; CDR2 reads ANQGSEA. The ends were cut back, 0 bases at V and 2 bases at J, with 11 bases in the middle. CDR3 length equals 14 residues. CDR3 DNA: TGCAGCGTTGAAGATCGGGAACCTCCCTACGAGCAGTACTTC. Translation gives CSVEDREPPYEQYF.

This clone was counted a few times. The chain links TRBV2 to TRBJ2-6, with 7 bases fitting TRBD2. Trimming removed 6 bases from V and 1 base from J; junction bases left unmatched: 3. Per the germline V gene, CDR1 is SNHLY and CDR2 is FYNNEI. The CDR3 covers 15 residues. CDR3 in DNA: TGTGCCAGCAGAACCGGGGGGTCTGGGGCCAACGTCCTGACTTTC. It is translated as CASRTGGSGANVLTF.

The rearrangement joins TRBV30 to TRBJ1-5; D remains unclear. Germline V lookup: CDR1 GTSNPN, CDR2 SVGIG (reference sequence). V was cut by 3 bases and J by 9 bases, with 15 bases left in between. This CDR3 spans 13 amino acids. CDR3 in DNA: TGTGCCTGGAGCGAAGGCACTCAGAGGCCCCAGCATTTT. It encodes CAWSEGTQRPQHF.

This clone was counted a single time. V is TRBV28 and J is TRBJ2-5; weak D call: TRBD2 (5 bases). CDR1 is MDHEN and CDR2 is SYDVKM in the germline V gene. The CDR3 has 15 residues. Trimming left V 3 bases short and J 5 bases short, with 16 bases between. CDR3 protein: CASSFPDGIGETQYF. The CDR3 DNA sequence: TGTGCCAGCAGTTTCCCGGACGGGATCGGGGAGACCCAGTACTTC.

The chain joins TRBV29-1 to TRBJ1-2; perhaps TRBD1 as D (5 bases). V lost 7 bases and J 4 bases, leaving 7 bases between the germline ends. CDR1 SQVTM and CDR2 ANQGSEA come from the germline V gene. The CDR3 contains 10 residues. In DNA, the CDR3 is TGCAGCGCTGACAGCTATGGCTACACCTTC. It is translated as CSADSYGYTF.

There are a few counts of this clone. The V call is TRBV6-5, the J call TRBJ2-5; no clear D. Between the trimmed V and J ends, which lost 4 bases and 10 bases, there was a span of 10 bases. Germline V CDR1 and CDR2: MNHEY, SVGAGI. The CDR3 is made up of 11 amino acids. CDR3 DNA sequence: TGTGCCAGCAGTTCGGGCCCGATCCAGTACTTC. Translating it yields CASSSGPIQYF.

This rearrangement joins TRBV29-1 to TRBJ2-1; D is ambiguous. The CDR3 runs to 13 residues. V dropped 3 bases and J dropped 3 bases, with 9 bases sitting between them. Germline V gene data show CDR1 as SQVTM and CDR2 as ANQGSEA. CDR3 sequence reads: CSVDEGNYNEQFF. The CDR3 bases are TGCAGCGTTGACGAAGGAAACTACAATGAGCAGTTCTTC.

V gene TRBV29-1 combines with J gene TRBJ2-2, with TRBD1 matching over 7 bases. J gave up 2 bases and V 5 bases, and 5 bases lay outside the gene matches. The CDR3 sequence is 14 residues long. Germline V gives CDR1 SQVTM, CDR2 ANQGSEA. DNA for the CDR3: TGCAGCGTTAACCGGGACAGAAACACCGGGGAGCTGTTTTTT. It yields the protein CSVNRDRNTGELFF.

Only a few counts were recorded for this clone. The rearrangement links TRBV29-1 to TRBJ2-7; TRBD1 aligns across 8 bases. The CDR3 totals 13 residues. The junction had 4 bases not matched to a gene; V was cut back by 4 bases and J by 2 bases. Germline loops: CDR1 SQVTM, CDR2 ANQGSEA. Here the CDR3 DNA reads TGCAGCGTTGGGGGACAGGCCGCCTACGAGCAGTACTTC. Protein sequence: CSVGGQAAYEQYF.

This clone was detected a few times. This chain uses TRBV29-1 with TRBJ2-7; 10 bases agree with TRBD1. The V and J ends lost 4 bases and 5 bases, in that order; junction bases with no gene match: 5. The germline V gene encodes CDR1 SQVTM and CDR2 ANQGSEA. There are 13 residues in the CDR3. CDR3: CSVGGQGIDEQYF. The CDR3 DNA sequence: TGCAGCGTTGGGGGACAGGGGATCGACGAGCAGTACTTC.

In the case of this clone: Other DNA sequences of this sample code for an identical CDR3. The V gene is TRBV29-1, the J gene TRBJ2-7, with 8 bases fitting TRBD1. Germline CDR1 is SQVTM and CDR2 is ANQGSEA. CDR3 length equals 13 residues. Losses at the gene ends were 5 bases for V and 4 bases for J; bases not matched to a gene: 7. The CDR3 loop reads CSVTGGSSYEQYF. CDR3 nucleotides: TGCAGCGTTACAGGGGGTAGTTCGTACGAGCAGTACTTC.

This clone was observed a handful of times. J is TRBJ2-3 and V is TRBV6-5; D unresolved. Trimming pared 2 bases from V and 4 bases from J, leaving 10 bases between. The CDR3 sequence is 14 residues long. Germline lookup yields CDR1 MNHEY and CDR2 SVGAGI. For the CDR3, the DNA is TGTGCCAGCAGTTACGGTAATAGGGCAGATACGCAGTATTTT. It is translated as CASSYGNRADTQYF.

This clone turned up a few times. The rearrangement links TRBV19 to TRBJ2-1; D uncertain. CDR1 LNHDA and CDR2 SQIVND come from the germline V gene (reference sequence). This CDR3 is 15 amino acids long. Trimming removed 1 base at V and 0 bases at J, with 7 bases between. The CDR3 protein is CASSIGSGSYNEQFF. CDR3 nucleotides: TGTGCCAGTAGTATAGGGTCTGGCTCCTACAATGAGCAGTTCTTC.

The rearrangement joins TRBV5-4 to TRBJ2-1, with 9 bases aligning to TRBD2. The germline V gene encodes CDR1 SGHNT and CDR2 YYREEE (reference sequence). V was clipped by 1 base and J by 6 bases; unmatched bases: 5. The CDR3 is 15 amino acids. The CDR3 spells CASSLLASGINEQFF. CDR3 DNA: TGTGCCAGCAGCTTGTTGGCTAGCGGGATCAATGAGCAGTTCTTC. The variable domain in full, with the rest retrieved from reference TRBV5-4 and TRBJ2-1, is ETGVTQSPTHLIKTRGQQVTLRCSSQSGHNTVSWYQQALGQGPQFIFQYYREEENGRGNFPPRFSGLQFPNYSSELNVNALELDDSALYLCASSLLASGINEQFFGPGTRLTVL.

Concerning this clone: An end of the junction does not agree with germline; a read error may underlie this. The chain uses TRBV7-7 and TRBJ2-1; a weak D match, TRBD2 (7 bases). This CDR3 contains 13 residues. Germline CDR1 reads SSHAT; CDR2 reads FNYEAQ (reference sequence). CDR3 nucleotide sequence: TGTGCTAGCAGCTTAGAGTTGGGAGGGGGGCAGTTCTTC. This encodes CASSLELGGGQFF.

The V gene is TRBV5-1, the J gene TRBJ2-7; the match to TRBD1 covers 7 bases. This CDR3 region has 14 residues. Germline V gives CDR1 SGHRS, CDR2 YFSETQ. Losses at the gene ends were 2 bases for V and 0 bases for J; bases not matched to a gene: 2. DNA for the CDR3: TGCGCCAGCAGCTTCGGACAGGCCTCCTACGAGCAGTACTTC. Translating it yields CASSFGQASYEQYF.

The chain uses TRBV28 and TRBJ2-5; 9 bases line up with TRBD2. The J segment lost 2 bases and the V segment lost 6 bases, leaving 13 bases of the junction unmatched. Germline values: CDR1 MDHEN, CDR2 SYDVKM. The CDR3 extends over 17 amino acids. The CDR3 DNA sequence: TGTGCCAGCAGCCTCTTAGCGGGAGAAGCGGGACAAGAGACCCAGTACTTC. Protein: CASSLLAGEAGQETQYF.

This chain connects TRBV30 to TRBJ2-4; TRBD2 is a possible D gene (5 bases). CDR1 is GTSNPN and CDR2 is SVGIG in the germline V gene (reference sequence). The length of the CDR3 is 11 residues. V gave up 0 bases and J gave up 11 bases, with 8 bases separating them. Written as DNA, the CDR3 is TGTGCCTGGAGTGTCTATAGCGTTCAGTACTTC. Encoded protein: CAWSVYSVQYF.